One sample yielded the 7 T cell receptor beta chains listed below, sequenced in a study of vaccination effects on CD4 cells after COVID-19. CD4+ T cells specific for antigen were expanded with viral peptide pools by the ViraFEST assay before sequencing. Culturing for roughly 10 days preceded CD4+ T cell isolation. Their cognate antigens are unknown. Generated by immunoSEQ multiplex PCR, the TCRdb table keeps only in-frame clones and is missing some. The sample lists some 20,000 clones, 70% occurring once. The sample in question was CD4+ T cells from PBMCs cultured with HCoV-229E spike peptides, obtained before COVID-19 vaccination. The receptors come from a human donor who received a COVID-19 vaccine.

The chain carries TRBV6-6 and TRBJ1-1, with D possibly TRBD1 on 6 matching bases. Germline CDR1 MNHNY, CDR2 SVGAGI (reference sequence). The CDR3 runs 15 residues. Trimming took off 1 base at V and 4 bases at J, with 13 bases between the two ends. The DNA for the CDR3 is TGTGCCAGCAGTTACTTGGTGGGGGGCGGCACTGAAGCTTTCTTT. Its protein product is CASSYLVGGGTEAFF.

The gene calls are TRBV9 and TRBJ1-2; 11 bases line up with TRBD1. The CDR3 contains 18 residues. V lost 0 bases, J lost 3 bases, and 10 bases stayed unmatched. From germline, CDR1 is SGDLS and CDR2 YYNGEE. CDR3 nucleotides: TGTGCCAGCAGCGTAGTGGCCTGGACAGGGGGCTCGGACTATGGCTACACCTTC. Encoded protein: CASSVVAWTGGSDYGYTF.

V is TRBV28 and J is TRBJ1-3, with TRBD1 matching over 8 bases. The V gene end was trimmed by 0 bases and the J gene end by 9 bases; junction bases not matched to a gene: 10. There are 16 residues in the CDR3. CDR1 is MDHEN and CDR2 is SYDVKM in the germline V gene. CDR3 sequence: CASSLWTLTGVGTIYF. CDR3 sequence (DNA): TGTGCCAGCAGTTTATGGACGCTGACAGGGGTCGGCACCATATATTTT.

This clone is classed as medium-sized. This chain connects TRBV19 to TRBJ1-4; tentatively, D is TRBD1 (6 bases). The CDR3 runs 15 residues. The ends were cut back, 6 bases at V and 0 bases at J, with 11 bases in the middle. Germline values: CDR1 LNHDA, CDR2 SQIVND (reference sequence). The CDR3 protein is CASRRQAATNEKLFF. In DNA, the CDR3 is TGTGCCAGTAGGCGACAGGCCGCAACTAATGAAAAACTGTTTTTT.

The V and J genes are TRBV3-1 (or the pseudogene TRBV3-2) and TRBJ1-3; D remains ambiguous. V lost 1 base, J lost 0 bases, and 13 bases lay in between. The germline V gene has CDR1 LGHDT and CDR2 YNNKEL (reference sequence). CDR3 length: 17 amino acids. The CDR3 loop reads CASSQAQGRDSGNTIYF. The CDR3, as DNA: TGTGCCAGCAGCCAAGCTCAAGGCCGGGACTCTGGAAACACCATATATTTT.

V gene TRBV29-1 combines with J gene TRBJ2-5; D ambiguous. CDR3 length: 12 residues. The germline V gene has CDR1 SQVTM and CDR2 ANQGSEA. Trimming shortened V by 4 bases and J by 7 bases, and 13 bases separated the two germline ends. CDR3 sequence: CSVASYWGTQYF. CDR3 nucleotides: TGCAGCGTTGCCTCATATTGGGGGACCCAGTACTTC.

The chain recombines TRBV6-4 with TRBJ2-3; 10 bases are a match to TRBD2. V lost 0 bases, J lost 3 bases, and 9 bases stayed unmatched. This CDR3 comprises 18 residues. Germline CDR1 and CDR2: MRHNA and SNTAGT. The CDR3 DNA follows: TGTGCCAGCAGTGACTCAGGGAGTTCTAGCGGGGGAACAGATACGCAGTATTTT. This codes for CASSDSGSSSGGTDTQYF.